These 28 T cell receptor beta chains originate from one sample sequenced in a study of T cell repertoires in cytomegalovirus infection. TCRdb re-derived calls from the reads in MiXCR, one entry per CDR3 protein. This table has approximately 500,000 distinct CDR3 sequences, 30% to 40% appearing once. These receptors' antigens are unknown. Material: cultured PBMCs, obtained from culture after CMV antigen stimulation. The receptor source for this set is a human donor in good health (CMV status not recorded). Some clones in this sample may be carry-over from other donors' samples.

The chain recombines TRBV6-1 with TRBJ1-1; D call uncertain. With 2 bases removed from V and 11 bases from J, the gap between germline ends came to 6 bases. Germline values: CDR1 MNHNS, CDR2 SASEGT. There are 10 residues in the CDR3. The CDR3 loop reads CASSENRAFF. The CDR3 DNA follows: TGTGCCAGCAGTGAAAATAGGGCTTTCTTT.

The CDR3 reads CASSQSSGRAHETQYF. The CDR3 nucleotides are TGTGCCAGCAGCCAGTCTAGCGGGAGGGCCCATGAGACCCAGTACTTC. This chain connects TRBV3-1 to TRBJ2-5; 12 nucleotides agree with TRBD2. This CDR3 spans 16 amino acids. Germline CDR1 and CDR2: LGHDT and YNNKEL (reference sequence). Trimming at V came to 3 bases and at J to 5 bases, leaving 7 bases not matched to a gene.

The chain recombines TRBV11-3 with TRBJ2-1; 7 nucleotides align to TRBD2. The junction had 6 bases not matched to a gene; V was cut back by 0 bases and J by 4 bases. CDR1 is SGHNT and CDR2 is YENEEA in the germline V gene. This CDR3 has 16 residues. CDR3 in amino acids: CASSLDPRLAYNEQFF. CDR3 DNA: TGTGCCAGCAGCTTAGACCCGAGACTAGCTTACAATGAGCAGTTCTTC.

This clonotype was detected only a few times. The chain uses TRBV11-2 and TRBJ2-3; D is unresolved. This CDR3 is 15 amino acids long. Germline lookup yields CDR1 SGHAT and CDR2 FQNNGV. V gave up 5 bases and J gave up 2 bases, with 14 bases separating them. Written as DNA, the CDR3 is TGTGCCAGCAGCCCGGCTGGTAAAATCACAGATACGCAGTATTTT. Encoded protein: CASSPAGKITDTQYF.

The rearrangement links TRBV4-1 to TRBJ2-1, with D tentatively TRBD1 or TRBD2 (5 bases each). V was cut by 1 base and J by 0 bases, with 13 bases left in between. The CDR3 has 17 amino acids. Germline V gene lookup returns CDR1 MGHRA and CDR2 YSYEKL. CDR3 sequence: CASSQGEGTSSYNEQFF. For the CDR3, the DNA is TGCGCCAGCAGCCAAGGAGAAGGGACCAGCTCCTACAATGAGCAGTTCTTC.

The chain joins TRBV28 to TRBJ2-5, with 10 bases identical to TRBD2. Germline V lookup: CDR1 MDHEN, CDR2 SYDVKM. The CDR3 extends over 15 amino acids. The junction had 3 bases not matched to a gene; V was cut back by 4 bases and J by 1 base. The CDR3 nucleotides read TGTGCCAGCAGTTCGTCTAGCGGGGGCCAAGAGACCCAGTACTTC. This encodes CASSSSSGGQETQYF.

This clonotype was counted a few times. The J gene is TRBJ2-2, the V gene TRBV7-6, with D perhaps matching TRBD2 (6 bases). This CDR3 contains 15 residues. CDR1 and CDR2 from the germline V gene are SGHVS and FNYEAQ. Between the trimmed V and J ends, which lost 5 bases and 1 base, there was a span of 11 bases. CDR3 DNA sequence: TGTGCCAGCAGCAATAGCGGAGGGAACACCGGGGAGCTGTTTTTT. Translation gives CASSNSGGNTGELFF.

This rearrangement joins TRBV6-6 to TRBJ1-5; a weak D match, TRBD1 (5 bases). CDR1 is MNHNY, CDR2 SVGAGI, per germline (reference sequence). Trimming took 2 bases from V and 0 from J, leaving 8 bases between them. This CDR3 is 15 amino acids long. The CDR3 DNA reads TGTGCCAGCAGTTACCGGGACGGTAGCAATCAGCCCCAGCATTTT. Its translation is CASSYRDGSNQPQHF.

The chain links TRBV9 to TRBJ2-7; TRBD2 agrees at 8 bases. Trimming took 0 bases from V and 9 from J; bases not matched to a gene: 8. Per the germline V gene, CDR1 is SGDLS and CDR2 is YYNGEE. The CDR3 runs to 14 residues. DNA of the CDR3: TGTGCCAGCAGCGTAGGGGCGGGAGGATTTGGGCAGTACTTC. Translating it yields CASSVGAGGFGQYF.

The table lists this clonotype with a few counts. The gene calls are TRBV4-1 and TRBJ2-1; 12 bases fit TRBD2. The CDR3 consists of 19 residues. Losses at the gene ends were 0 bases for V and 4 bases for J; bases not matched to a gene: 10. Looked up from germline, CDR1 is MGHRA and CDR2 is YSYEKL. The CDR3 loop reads CASSQEEGASGRGYNEQFF. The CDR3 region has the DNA TGCGCCAGCAGCCAAGAAGAAGGGGCTAGCGGGAGGGGGTACAATGAGCAGTTCTTC.

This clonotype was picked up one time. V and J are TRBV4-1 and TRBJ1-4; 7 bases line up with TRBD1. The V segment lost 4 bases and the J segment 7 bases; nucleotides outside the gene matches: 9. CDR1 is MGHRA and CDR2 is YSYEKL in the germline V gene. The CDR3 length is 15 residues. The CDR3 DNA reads TGCGCCAGCAGCCCTCGACAGGGCCTTCGTGAAAAACTGTTTTTT. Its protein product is CASSPRQGLREKLFF.

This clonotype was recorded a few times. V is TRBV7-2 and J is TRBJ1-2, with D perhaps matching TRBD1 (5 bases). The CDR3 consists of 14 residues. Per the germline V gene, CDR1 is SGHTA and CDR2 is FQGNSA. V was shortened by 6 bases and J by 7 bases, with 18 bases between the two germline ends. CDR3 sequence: CASSDSYTRGGYTF. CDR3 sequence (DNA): TGTGCCAGCAGTGACAGCTACACGAGGGGTGGCTACACCTTC.

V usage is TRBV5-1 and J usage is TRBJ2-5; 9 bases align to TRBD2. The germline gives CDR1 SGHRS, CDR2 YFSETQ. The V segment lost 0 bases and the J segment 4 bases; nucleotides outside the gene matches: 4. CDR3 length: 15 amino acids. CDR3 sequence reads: CASSLAAAGGETQYF. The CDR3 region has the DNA TGCGCCAGCAGCTTGGCCGCAGCGGGAGGAGAGACCCAGTACTTC.

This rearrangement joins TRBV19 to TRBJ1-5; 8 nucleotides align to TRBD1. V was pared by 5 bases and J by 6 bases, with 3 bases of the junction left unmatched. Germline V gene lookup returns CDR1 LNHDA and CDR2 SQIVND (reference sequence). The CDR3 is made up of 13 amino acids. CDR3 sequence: CASSYGQGQPQHF. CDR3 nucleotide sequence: TGTGCCAGTAGTTATGGACAGGGTCAGCCCCAGCATTTT.

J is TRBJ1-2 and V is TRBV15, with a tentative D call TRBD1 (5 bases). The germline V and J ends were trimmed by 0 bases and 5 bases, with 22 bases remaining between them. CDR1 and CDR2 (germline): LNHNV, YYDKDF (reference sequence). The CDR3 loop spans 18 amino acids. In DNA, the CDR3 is TGTGCCACCAGCAGAGAGGGAGGGGCGCGTACGAAAGCTTATGGCTACACCTTC. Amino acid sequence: CATSREGGARTKAYGYTF.

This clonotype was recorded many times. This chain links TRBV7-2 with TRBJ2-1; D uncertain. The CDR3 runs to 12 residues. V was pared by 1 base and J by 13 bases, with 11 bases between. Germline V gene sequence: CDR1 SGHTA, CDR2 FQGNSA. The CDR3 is CASSLGRVGQFF. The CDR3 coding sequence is TGTGCCAGCAGCTTAGGACGGGTAGGCCAGTTCTTC.

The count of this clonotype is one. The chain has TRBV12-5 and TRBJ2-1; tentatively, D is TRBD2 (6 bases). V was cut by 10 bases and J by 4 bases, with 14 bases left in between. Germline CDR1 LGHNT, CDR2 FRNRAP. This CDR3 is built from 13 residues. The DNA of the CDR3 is TGTGCTACCTGGGACTTCTCATACAATGAGCAGTTCTTC. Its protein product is CATWDFSYNEQFF. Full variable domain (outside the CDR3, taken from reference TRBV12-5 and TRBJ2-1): DARVTQTPRHKVTEMGQEVTMRCQPILGHNTVFWYRQTMMQGLELLAYFRNRAPLDDSGMPKDRFSAEMPDATLATLKIQPSEPRDSAVYFCATWDFSYNEQFFGPGTRLTVL.

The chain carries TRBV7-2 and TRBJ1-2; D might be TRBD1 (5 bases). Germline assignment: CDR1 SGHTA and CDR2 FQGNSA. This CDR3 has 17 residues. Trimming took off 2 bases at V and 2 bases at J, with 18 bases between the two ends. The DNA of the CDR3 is TGTGCCAGCAGCTTAATGGGTCCAGGGCCACTCAACTATGGCTACACCTTC. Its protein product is CASSLMGPGPLNYGYTF.

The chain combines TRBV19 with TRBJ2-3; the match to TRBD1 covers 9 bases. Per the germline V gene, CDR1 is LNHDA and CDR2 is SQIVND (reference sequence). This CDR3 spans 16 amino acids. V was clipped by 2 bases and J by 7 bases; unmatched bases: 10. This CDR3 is CASSIIARTGVNTQYF. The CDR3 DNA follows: TGTGCCAGTAGTATAATCGCTCGGACAGGGGTGAATACGCAGTATTTT.

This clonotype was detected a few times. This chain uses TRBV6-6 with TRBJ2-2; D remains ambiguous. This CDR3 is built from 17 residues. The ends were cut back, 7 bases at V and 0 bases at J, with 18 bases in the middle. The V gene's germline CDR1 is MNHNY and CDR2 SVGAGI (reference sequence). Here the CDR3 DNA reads TGTGCCAGCATAGGGAAGGCAGACCTTGCGAACACCGGGGAGCTGTTTTTT. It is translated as CASIGKADLANTGELFF.

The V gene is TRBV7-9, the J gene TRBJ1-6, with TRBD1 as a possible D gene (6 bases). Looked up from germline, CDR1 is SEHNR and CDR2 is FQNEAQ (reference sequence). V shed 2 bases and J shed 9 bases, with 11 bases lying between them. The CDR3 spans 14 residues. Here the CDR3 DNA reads TGTGCCAGCAGCTTAACAGGGATTGGTTCACCCCTCCACTTT. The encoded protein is CASSLTGIGSPLHF.

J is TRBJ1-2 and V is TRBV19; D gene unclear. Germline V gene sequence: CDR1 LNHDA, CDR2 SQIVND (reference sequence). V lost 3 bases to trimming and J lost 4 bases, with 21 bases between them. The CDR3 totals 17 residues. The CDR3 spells CASSIPRKVGPFYGYTF. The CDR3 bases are TGTGCCAGTAGTATCCCTCGGAAGGTCGGCCCTTTCTATGGCTACACCTTC.

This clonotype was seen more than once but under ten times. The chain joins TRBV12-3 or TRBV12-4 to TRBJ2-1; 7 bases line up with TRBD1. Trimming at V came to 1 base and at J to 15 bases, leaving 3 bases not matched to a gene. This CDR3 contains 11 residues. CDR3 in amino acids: CASSLGQGLFF. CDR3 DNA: TGTGCCAGCAGTTTAGGACAGGGCCTGTTCTTC.

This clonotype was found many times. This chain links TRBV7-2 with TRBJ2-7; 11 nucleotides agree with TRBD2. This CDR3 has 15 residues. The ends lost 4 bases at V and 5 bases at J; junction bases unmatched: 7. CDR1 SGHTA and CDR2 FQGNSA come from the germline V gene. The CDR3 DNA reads TGTGCCAGCAGCTCGGGCGGGACTAGCGGCCACGAGCAGTACTTC. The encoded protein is CASSSGGTSGHEQYF.

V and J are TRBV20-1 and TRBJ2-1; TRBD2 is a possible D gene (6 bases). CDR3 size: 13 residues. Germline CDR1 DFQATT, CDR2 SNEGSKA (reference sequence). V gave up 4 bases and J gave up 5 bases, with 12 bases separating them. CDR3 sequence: CSANNRRDNEQFF. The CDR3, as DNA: TGCAGTGCTAACAACAGGAGGGACAATGAGCAGTTCTTC.

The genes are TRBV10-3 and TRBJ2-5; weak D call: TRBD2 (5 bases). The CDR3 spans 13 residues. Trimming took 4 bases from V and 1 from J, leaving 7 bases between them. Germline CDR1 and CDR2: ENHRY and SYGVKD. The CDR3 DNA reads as TGTGCCATCAGTGGAGGGCCCCAAGAGACCCAGTACTTC. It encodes CAISGGPQETQYF.

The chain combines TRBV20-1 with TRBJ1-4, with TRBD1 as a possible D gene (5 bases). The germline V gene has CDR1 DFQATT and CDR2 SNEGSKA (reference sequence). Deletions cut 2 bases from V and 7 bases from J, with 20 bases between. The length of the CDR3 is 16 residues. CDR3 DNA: TGCAGTGCTAGACCGGGACGGAACACGATTAGTGAAAAACTGTTTTTT. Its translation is CSARPGRNTISEKLFF.

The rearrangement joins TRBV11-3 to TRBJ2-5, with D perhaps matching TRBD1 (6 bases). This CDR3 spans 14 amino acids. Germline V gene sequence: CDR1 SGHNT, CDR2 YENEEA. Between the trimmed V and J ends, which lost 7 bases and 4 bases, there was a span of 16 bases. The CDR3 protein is CASTTQGQGETQYF. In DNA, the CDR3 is TGTGCCAGCACCACTCAGGGGCAGGGAGAGACCCAGTACTTC.